The sequence of this T cell receptor (beta chain) was determined in a study of multiple sclerosis patients with progressive multifocal leukoencephalopathy. Study context: Multiple sclerosis patients on natalizumab who never developed PML served as longitudinally sampled controls. Whole-study results and caveats: Before and during natalizumab, the clones expanded at PML already existed.

Time point here: before natalizumab initiation. T0 blood was collected before the first natalizumab infusion. As regards this clone: Its antigen remains unidentified.

The CDR3 spans 15 residues. The ends were cut back, 3 bases at V and 6 bases at J, with 18 bases in the middle. The V gene's germline CDR1 is SGHAT and CDR2 FQNNGV. Clones were read by immunoSEQ multiplex PCR, and TCRdb kept only the in-frame ones, dropping some. Among 25,000 to 35,000 clones listed, about 92% were seen once. This chain connects TRBV11-2 to TRBJ2-7; TRBD2 is a possible D gene (6 bases). Sample: PBMCs. This TCR came from a man younger than 45 with multiple sclerosis. The CDR3 is CASSFFGTFDAEQYF. The CDR3 nucleotides read TGTGCCAGCAGCTTCTTTGGGACTTTCGATGCCGAGCAGTACTTC.